This TCR beta chain is drawn from a study of Graves' ophthalmopathy and Graves' hyperthyroidism. TCR beta CDR3 amplification used RNA transcripts. The library came from an HTBI-primed first-round RT-PCR and a second-round multiplex PCR. TCRdb reanalysed the multiplex PCR reads using MiXCR and keeps one entry per CDR3 protein. The sample yields approximately 380,000 distinct CDR3 sequences, under 25% seen once. Trimming cost V 0 bases and J 4 bases, with 7 bases left between them. The CDR3 consists of 13 residues. Germline assignment: CDR1 LGHNA and CDR2 YSLEER. Sequenced material: peripheral blood. The chain joins TRBV4-3 to TRBJ2-7, with D hard to call. This TCR derives from a woman between 18 and 30 years old with stable Graves' hyperthyroidism. The CDR3 DNA sequence: TGCGCCAGCAGCCAAGAATTCGGGTACGAGCAGTACTTC. The encoded protein is CASSQEFGYEQYF.